The clone carrying this TCR beta chain turned up a few times. The antigen remains unidentified. These data originate in a study of T-cell memory formation after mild COVID-19. Study-level background: TCR clusters largely stayed donor specific.

Whole-study results and caveats: The study found contracting CD4+ clones mainly in CM and EM and contracting CD8+ clones in EMRA. CD4+ bias marked clones expanding day 15 to 37, unlike balanced contracting clones. Pre-infection memory harbored some responding clones, suggesting cross-reactive memory joined.

Trimming removed 4 bases from V and 0 bases from J; junction bases left unmatched: 12. CDR3 length equals 19 residues. Germline CDR1 reads MGHRA; CDR2 reads YSYEKL. One entry per CDR3 protein results from TCRdb running MiXCR on the 5' RACE reads. The sample includes some 120,000 distinct CDR3 sequences, over 15% of them seen just once. Source material: PBMCs or a T cell subset sorted from them (not recorded which). The origin of this receptor is a young man who had mild COVID-19 (a few samples of this study predate the infection). Cell type and time point are not known. The V and J genes are TRBV4-1 and TRBJ2-1; 10 bases fit TRBD2. CDR3 bases: TGCGCCAGCAGCCCTGGACTAGCGGACCCCCTGAGCTCCTACAATGAGCAGTTCTTC. Its protein is CASSPGLADPLSSYNEQFF.